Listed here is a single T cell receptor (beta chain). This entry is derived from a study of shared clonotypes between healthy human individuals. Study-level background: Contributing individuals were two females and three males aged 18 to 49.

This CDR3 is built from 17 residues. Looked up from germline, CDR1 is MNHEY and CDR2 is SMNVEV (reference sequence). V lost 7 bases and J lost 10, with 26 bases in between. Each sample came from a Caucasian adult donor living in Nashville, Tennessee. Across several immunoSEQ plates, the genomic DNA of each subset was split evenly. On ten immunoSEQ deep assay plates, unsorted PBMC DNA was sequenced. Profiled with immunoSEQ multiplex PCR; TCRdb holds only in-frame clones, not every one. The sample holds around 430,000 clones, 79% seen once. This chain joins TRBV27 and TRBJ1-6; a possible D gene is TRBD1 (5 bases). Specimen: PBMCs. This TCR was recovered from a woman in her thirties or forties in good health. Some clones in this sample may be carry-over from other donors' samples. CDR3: CASTTIQGGAKRSPLHF. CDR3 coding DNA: TGTGCCAGCACCACAATCCAGGGAGGGGCGAAGAGATCACCCCTCCACTTT.